In this sample, the clone carrying this T cell receptor (beta chain) turned up a few times. The sample comes from a study of T-cell memory formation after mild COVID-19. TCRdb re-analysed the 5' RACE reads in MiXCR, keeping a single row per CDR3 protein. The data contain around 200,000 distinct CDR3 sequences, 20% to 25% of them singletons. Trimming removed 0 bases at V and 4 bases at J, with 11 bases between. Germline V lookup: CDR1 SGHRS, CDR2 YFSETQ. CDR3 size: 14 residues. Sequencing was performed on PBMCs or a T cell subset sorted from them (not recorded which). The receptor was isolated from an adult woman who had mild COVID-19 (a few samples of this study predate the infection). Cell type and time point are not known. The rearrangement links TRBV5-1 to TRBJ2-7; D might be TRBD1 or TRBD2, each matching 5 bases. Here the CDR3 reads CASSLGEGTYEQYF. CDR3 bases: TGCGCCAGCAGCTTGGGTGAGGGGACGTACGAGCAGTACTTC.